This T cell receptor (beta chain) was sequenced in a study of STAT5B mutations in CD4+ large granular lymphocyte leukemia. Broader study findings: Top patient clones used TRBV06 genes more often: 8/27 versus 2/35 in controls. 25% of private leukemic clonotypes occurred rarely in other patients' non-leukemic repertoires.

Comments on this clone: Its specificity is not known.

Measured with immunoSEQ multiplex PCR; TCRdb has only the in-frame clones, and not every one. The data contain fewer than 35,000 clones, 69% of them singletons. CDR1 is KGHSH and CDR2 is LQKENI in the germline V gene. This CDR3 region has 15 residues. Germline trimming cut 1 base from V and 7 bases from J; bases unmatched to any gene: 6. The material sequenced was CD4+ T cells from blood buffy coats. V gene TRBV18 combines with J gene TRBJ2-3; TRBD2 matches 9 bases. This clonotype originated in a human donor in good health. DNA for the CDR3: TGTGCCAGCTCACCACGGGCGGGGGGGCCGTATACGCAGTATTTT. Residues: CASSPRAGGPYTQYF.